This T cell receptor beta chain was observed in a study of lymphopenia after photon versus proton radiotherapy. The table came from immunoSEQ multiplex PCR; TCRdb's copy has only in-frame clones and leaves some out. The sample holds about 83,000 clones; more than 70% are singletons and the top ten take 1.2% to 1.5%. The V end lost 2 bases, the J end lost 5 bases, and 14 bases lay between the germline ends. This CDR3 is 15 amino acids long. Germline loops: CDR1 SGDLS, CDR2 YYNGEE. This rearrangement joins TRBV9 to TRBJ1-3; the D gene is possibly TRBD1 (6 bases). The specimen was peripheral blood, collected from a patient treated with proton-based radiotherapy. The receptor's source is a man between 60 and 70 years old with pancreatic cancer. The DNA of the CDR3 is TGTGCCAGCAGCGTGGAGGGGGAGAGGAGAAACACCATATATTTT. As protein: CASSVEGERRNTIYF.